This T cell receptor beta chain was sequenced for a study of shared clonotypes between healthy human individuals. Assay: immunoSEQ multiplex PCR; the TCRdb copy retains only in-frame clones and omits some. This table has about 480,000 clones, roughly 78% appearing once. With 4 bases clipped from V and 2 bases from J, the junction kept 6 bases outside the gene matches. There are 16 residues in the CDR3. Germline CDR1 and CDR2: SGDLS and YYNGEE. In this sample, this clone turned up once. Source material: PBMCs. The chain combines TRBV9 with TRBJ2-1; 10 bases are shared with TRBD2. The clonotype comes from a woman aged 35 to 49 in good health. Some clones in this sample may be carry-over from other donors' samples. This CDR3 reads CASSFSGRPTYNEQFF. The CDR3 nucleotides are TGTGCCAGCAGCTTTAGCGGGAGGCCCACCTACAATGAGCAGTTCTTC.